Below are 23 T cell receptor beta chains sequenced from a single sample in a study of beta chain features in type 1 diabetes (dated by TCRdb to the late 2010s). Libraries were made using the immunoSEQ multiplex PCR assay. The entire isolated RNA was reverse transcribed using the High Capacity cDNA Reverse Transcription Kit, and thus expressed TCRB transcripts were sequenced. This immuneACCESS table, as held by TCRdb, lists in-frame sequences with V and J called but not all clones. Of the missing ones, under half trace to an unresolved V gene in checked studies; the others have no known cause. Here the sample has under 800,000 clones; around a sixth occur a single time. The leading ten clones occupy roughly 0.098% of the sample. The sequencing input was naive CD4+ T cells from blood. The cell subset or site label of this sample denotes: true naive CD4+ T cells. The source of these receptors is a man aged 18-30 years in good health.

Only a few counts were recorded for this clone. V usage is TRBV5-4 and J usage is TRBJ1-4, with TRBD1 matching over 7 bases. The ends lost 4 bases at V and 3 bases at J; junction bases unmatched: 3. CDR1 and CDR2 (germline): SGHNT, YYREEE (reference sequence). The CDR3 is made up of 14 amino acids. CDR3 nucleotide sequence: TGTGCCAGCAGCCCCGGGACAGCTAATGAAAAACTGTTTTTT. Its protein is CASSPGTANEKLFF.

This clone was seen a handful of times. The J gene is TRBJ2-7, the V gene TRBV6-1, with a weak D call TRBD2 (5 bases). The germline V and J ends were trimmed by 6 bases and 2 bases, with 14 bases remaining between them. Germline V gives CDR1 MNHNS, CDR2 SASEGT. The CDR3 is 14 amino acids. This CDR3 reads CASRREEWAYEQYF. In nucleotides, the CDR3 is TGTGCCAGCAGGAGGGAAGAGTGGGCCTACGAGCAGTACTTC.

This chain uses TRBV29-1 with TRBJ1-2; D is unclear. Per the germline V gene, CDR1 is SQVTM and CDR2 is ANQGSEA. Trimming removed 4 bases from V and 4 bases from J, with 7 bases in between. This CDR3 has 11 amino acids. The DNA of the CDR3 is TGCAGCGTTGGGGGTTTCTATGGCTACACCTTC. Encoded protein: CSVGGFYGYTF.

This clone was detected a few times. The V call is TRBV18, the J call TRBJ1-2; 10 nucleotides agree with TRBD1. The CDR3 has 15 residues. J lost 3 bases, V lost 2 bases, and 3 bases had no gene match. The V gene's germline CDR1 is KGHSH and CDR2 LQKENI. CDR3 sequence reads: CASSPTGTGDYGYTF. The CDR3 nucleotides are TGTGCCAGCTCACCAACGGGGACAGGGGACTATGGCTACACCTTC.

A few counts support this clone. The V call is TRBV30, the J call TRBJ1-3; perhaps TRBD1 as D (5 bases). The CDR3 is 14 residues long. Germline V gene data show CDR1 as GTSNPN and CDR2 as SVGIG (reference sequence). Trimming pared 5 bases from V and 4 bases from J, leaving 15 bases between. The CDR3 nucleotides are TGTGCCTGGCGAATCAGGACAAGAGGAAACACCATATATTTT. The encoded protein is CAWRIRTRGNTIYF.

This clone was found a few times. V is TRBV25-1 and J is TRBJ2-2; D remains unclear. Trimming took 6 bases from V and 0 from J, leaving 8 bases between them. The CDR3 has 14 residues. Germline V CDR1 and CDR2: MGHDK, SYGVNS. The CDR3 loop reads CASSRAANTGELFF. As DNA, the CDR3 is TGTGCCAGCAGCCGGGCCGCGAACACCGGGGAGCTGTTTTTT.

The J gene is TRBJ1-3, the V gene TRBV7-2, with 9 bases lining up with TRBD1. Germline-derived CDR1 and CDR2 are SGHTA and FQGNSA. The CDR3 is 17 residues long. The V and J ends lost 2 bases and 2 bases, in that order; junction bases with no gene match: 7. CDR3 nucleotides: TGTGCCAGCAGCTTAAGATCTCGGGACAGGGCTGGAAACACCATATATTTT. Protein product: CASSLRSRDRAGNTIYF.

This clone has only a few counts. This rearrangement joins TRBV27 to TRBJ1-1; 10 bases line up with TRBD1. CDR3 length equals 18 residues. Trimming cost V 3 bases and J 1 base; bases outside gene matches: 11. Germline CDR1 is MNHEY and CDR2 is SMNVEV (reference sequence). This chain's CDR3 is CASSLTGGAVSWNTEAFF. CDR3 bases: TGTGCCAGCAGTTTGACAGGGGGCGCGGTTTCGTGGAACACTGAAGCTTTCTTT.

The chain is built from TRBV6-1 and TRBJ1-1; no clear D gene. CDR3 length: 15 residues. V lost 2 bases, J lost 1 base, and 11 bases lay in between. From germline, CDR1 is MNHNS and CDR2 SASEGT. CDR3 coding DNA: TGTGCCAGCAGTGAATTCCCTCGGAAGAACACTGAAGCTTTCTTT. This codes for CASSEFPRKNTEAFF.

This clone was found a few times. The chain joins TRBV12-5 to TRBJ1-2; a possible D gene is TRBD1 (5 bases). The CDR3 covers 19 residues. Trimming removed 0 bases at V and 4 bases at J, with 24 bases between. Germline CDR1 is LGHNT and CDR2 is FRNRAP. The CDR3 region has the DNA TGTGCTAGTGGTTTGGTACTGGCGGGGGAACCCGTAAAAGGCTATGGCTACACCTTC. Amino acid sequence: CASGLVLAGEPVKGYGYTF.

This clone was counted only a few times. J is TRBJ2-7 and V is TRBV28; D might be TRBD2 (5 bases). The CDR3 loop spans 15 amino acids. Between the trimmed V and J ends, which lost 4 bases and 2 bases, there was a span of 15 bases. Germline V gives CDR1 MDHEN, CDR2 SYDVKM. The CDR3 spells CASSSELVGAYEQYF. The CDR3, as DNA: TGTGCCAGCAGTTCCGAACTAGTGGGAGCCTACGAGCAGTACTTC.

This clone appeared a few times. This chain connects TRBV28 to TRBJ2-3, with 7 bases lining up with TRBD1. The CDR3 spans 16 residues. In germline, CDR1 is MDHEN, CDR2 SYDVKM. V shed 7 bases and J 0 bases; nucleotides not matched to a gene: 10. The chain's CDR3 is CASIAQGVTSTDTQYF. The CDR3 DNA sequence: TGTGCCAGCATCGCGCAGGGGGTTACTAGCACAGATACGCAGTATTTT.

The sample holds a few counts of this clone. The V gene is TRBV5-6, the J gene TRBJ2-6; the D gene is possibly TRBD2 (6 bases). Trimming cost V 4 bases and J 2 bases, with 10 bases left between them. The CDR3 runs to 15 residues. The germline V gene encodes CDR1 SGHDT and CDR2 YYEEEE. CDR3 nucleotides: TGTGCCAGCAGCACGGGGGTGACTGGGGCCAACGTCCTGACTTTC. Translated: CASSTGVTGANVLTF.

V gene TRBV6-6 combines with J gene TRBJ1-1; D ambiguous. The CDR3 is 14 amino acids. Per germline, CDR1 MNHNY and CDR2 SVGAGI (reference sequence). Trimming removed 6 bases from V and 3 bases from J, with 14 bases in between. The CDR3 here is CASSSISPDTEAFF. The DNA of the CDR3 is TGTGCCAGCAGCTCCATTTCACCTGACACTGAAGCTTTCTTT.

This rearrangement joins TRBV9 to TRBJ2-4; the D gene could be TRBD1 or TRBD2 (6 bases each). From germline, CDR1 is SGDLS and CDR2 YYNGEE. The V end lost 0 bases, the J end lost 3 bases, and 13 bases lay between the germline ends. CDR3 length equals 16 residues. Here the CDR3 reads CASSVAGAPNKNIQYF. CDR3 in DNA: TGTGCCAGCAGCGTAGCGGGGGCCCCTAACAAAAACATTCAGTACTTC. Complete variable domain (other parts from reference TRBV9 and TRBJ2-4): DSGVTQTPKHLITATGQRVTLRCSPRSGDLSVYWYQQSLDQGLQFLIQYYNGEERAKGNILERFSAQQFPDLHSELNLSSLELGDSALYFCASSVAGAPNKNIQYFGAGTRLSVL.

V is TRBV7-2 and J is TRBJ1-6, with D possibly TRBD1 on 5 matching bases. The CDR3 contains 15 residues. Trimming stripped 0 bases from V and 9 bases from J, with 12 bases between. Germline V CDR1 and CDR2: SGHTA, FQGNSA. CDR3 DNA: TGTGCCAGCAGCTTAGCTGCATCGGGGGGTTCACCCCTCCACTTT. Amino acid sequence: CASSLAASGGSPLHF.

Only a few counts were recorded for this clone. The chain links TRBV9 to TRBJ2-5; either TRBD1 or TRBD2 may supply D (6 bases each). The germline V and J ends were trimmed by 0 bases and 4 bases, with 10 bases remaining between them. CDR3 size: 14 residues. Germline assignment: CDR1 SGDLS and CDR2 YYNGEE. CDR3: CASSVVGGGETQYF. CDR3 nucleotide sequence: TGTGCCAGCAGCGTAGTAGGGGGAGGAGAGACCCAGTACTTC.

This clone was seen a handful of times. The rearrangement uses TRBV25-1 and TRBJ2-7; possibly TRBD1 for D (6 bases). V shed 2 bases and J shed 9 bases, with 11 bases lying between them. The germline V gene encodes CDR1 MGHDK and CDR2 SYGVNS. The CDR3 is 12 amino acids. Here the CDR3 DNA reads TGTGCCAGCAGTGAAACAGGGATATGGCAGTACTTC. It codes for CASSETGIWQYF.

The gene calls are TRBV28 and TRBJ1-2; D is unclear. This CDR3 contains 15 residues. The germline gives CDR1 MDHEN, CDR2 SYDVKM. V was cut by 2 bases and J by 2 bases, with 12 bases left in between. In DNA, the CDR3 is TGTGCCAGCAGTTTACTCCGGGCAGGAAACTATGGCTACACCTTC. This encodes CASSLLRAGNYGYTF.

In this sample, this clone turned up a few times. The chain links TRBV5-1 to TRBJ2-3; TRBD1 or TRBD2 may be the D gene (5 bases each). Between the trimmed V and J ends, which lost 0 bases and 1 base, there was a span of 9 bases. Germline V gene data show CDR1 as SGHRS and CDR2 as YFSETQ. This CDR3 region has 15 residues. The CDR3 DNA reads TGCGCCAGCAGCTTGGATCTGGGGGGCACAGATACGCAGTATTTT. It codes for CASSLDLGGTDTQYF.

This clone came up a few times. CDR3 in amino acids: CASSLYGQGTEKLFF. In nucleotides, the CDR3 is TGTGCCAGCAGTTTATACGGACAGGGGACTGAAAAACTGTTTTTT. V gene TRBV28 combines with J gene TRBJ1-4; the match to TRBD1 covers 9 bases. The germline CDR1 and CDR2 sequences are MDHEN and SYDVKM. This CDR3 spans 15 amino acids. The V segment lost 1 base and the J segment 7 bases; nucleotides outside the gene matches: 4.

The chain recombines TRBV7-9 with TRBJ2-5; D gene unclear. This CDR3 region has 14 residues. Per germline, CDR1 SEHNR and CDR2 FQNEAQ (reference sequence). The V and J ends lost 2 bases and 4 bases respectively, with 11 bases between them. This chain's CDR3 is CASSLTLDRETQYF. The CDR3 DNA sequence: TGTGCCAGCAGCTTAACCCTGGATAGAGAGACCCAGTACTTC.

The chain couples TRBV18 to TRBJ2-4, with unresolved D. The CDR3 is 15 amino acids. In germline, CDR1 is KGHSH, CDR2 LQKENI. Trimming took 0 bases from V and 0 from J, leaving 6 bases between them. The CDR3 loop reads CASSPPVVAKNIQYF. CDR3 coding DNA: TGTGCCAGCTCACCACCGGTCGTAGCCAAAAACATTCAGTACTTC.